This TCR beta chain was profiled in a study of T cells in Graves' hyperthyroidism and ophthalmopathy. About the research overall: It was at initial diagnosis, before any treatment, that peripheral blood was collected. Study-level results: A 13 V-J model separated ophthalmopathy from stable hyperthyroidism.

The CDR3 is made up of 16 amino acids. V was pared by 6 bases and J by 4 bases, with 21 bases between. The study enrolled patients aged 18 to 65 with newly diagnosed hyperthyroidism of under 2 months' duration. Thyroid ultrasound and orbital computed tomography, with clinical symptoms and serum thyroxine and TRAb, informed diagnoses. The investigators amplified TCR beta CDR3 regions from RNA transcripts. The HTBI primer set drove a first-round RT-PCR of the TCR CDR3. TCRdb processed the multiplex PCR reads anew with MiXCR; each CDR3 protein has one entry. The data show roughly 700,000 distinct CDR3 sequences, with just over 35% seen just once and less than 40% held by the top ten. For this clonotype: The antigen remains undetermined.

What was sequenced was blood. The TCR sequence derives from a woman between 40 and 55 years old with Graves' hyperthyroidism. The chain combines TRBV12-3 or TRBV12-4 with TRBJ1-2, with no clear D. CDR3 sequence (DNA): TGTGCCAGCAGCCCTCCGAATCGGGCGGCTATCTATGGCTACACCTTC. Its protein product is CASSPPNRAAIYGYTF.